Listed here are 13 T cell receptor beta chains from one sample, sequenced in a study of OX40 agonist ivuxolimab in advanced cancers. TCRdb's table, derived via immunoSEQ multiplex PCR, lists solely in-frame clones and lacks some. The data hold about 9,100 clones, with 65% to 70% observed a single time. Sequenced material: CD4+ or CD8+ T cells sorted from blood, taken in a trial of the OX40 agonist ivuxolimab. The receptors originated from an adult with an advanced solid tumor such as melanoma, head and neck, liver or kidney cancer.

V and J are TRBV6-1 and TRBJ2-7, with TRBD1 matching 9 bases. The CDR3 consists of 11 residues. The germline V gene encodes CDR1 MNHNS and CDR2 SASEGT. With V trimmed by 9 bases and J by 3 bases, 0 bases remained unmatched. The CDR3 DNA sequence: TGTGCCAGGACAGGGGGCTACGAGCAGTACTTC. The encoded protein is CARTGGYEQYF.

The genes are TRBV6-1 and TRBJ2-3, with 11 bases fitting TRBD2. Trimming at V came to 4 bases and at J to 4 bases, leaving 4 bases not matched to a gene. The V gene's germline CDR1 is MNHNS and CDR2 SASEGT. CDR3 size: 15 residues. The CDR3 coding sequence is TGTGCCAGCAGTGCGCTAGCGGGAGGATCAGATACGCAGTATTTT. It encodes CASSALAGGSDTQYF.

The chain recombines TRBV7-9 with TRBJ2-7; D is unresolved. Trimming cost V 2 bases and J 0 bases, with 5 bases left between them. This CDR3 has 13 residues. Looked up from germline, CDR1 is SEHNR and CDR2 is FQNEAQ (reference sequence). The chain's CDR3 is CASSLPHSYEQYF. As DNA, the CDR3 is TGTGCCAGCAGCTTACCGCACTCCTACGAGCAGTACTTC.

V usage is TRBV7-9 and J usage is TRBJ2-5; TRBD1 aligns across 9 bases. Losses at the gene ends were 8 bases for V and 2 bases for J; bases not matched to a gene: 12. CDR1 is SEHNR and CDR2 is FQNEAQ in the germline V gene (reference sequence). The CDR3 sequence is 16 residues long. This CDR3 reads CASLSLWTGAQETQYF. In nucleotides, the CDR3 is TGTGCCAGCCTCAGCTTATGGACAGGGGCACAAGAGACCCAGTACTTC.

The chain employs TRBV6-1 and TRBJ2-2; no definite D call. The germline V gene encodes CDR1 MNHNS and CDR2 SASEGT. The V and J ends lost 6 bases and 5 bases respectively, with 10 bases between them. The CDR3 is 13 amino acids. The CDR3 region has the DNA TGTGCCAGCAGCCCGAGCGTGACCGGGGAGCTGTTTTTT. This codes for CASSPSVTGELFF.

This clone was seen repeatedly, ten times or more. The chain has TRBV21-1 and TRBJ1-2. TRBV21-1 is flagged as a pseudogene. The CDR3 runs to 16 residues. The CDR3 reads CASSKVNVGSDYGYTF. As DNA, the CDR3 is TGTGCCAGCAGCAAAGTAAACGTGGGGTCGGACTATGGCTACACCTTC.

This clone has just a few counts. The chain links TRBV6-1 to TRBJ1-4; the D gene is possibly TRBD1 (6 bases). Looked up from germline, CDR1 is MNHNS and CDR2 is SASEGT. The length of the CDR3 is 15 residues. V was trimmed by 3 bases and J by 8 bases, leaving 16 bases between them. The DNA for the CDR3 is TGTGCCAGCAGTGATACGACAGGCTATTACGAAAAACTGTTTTTT. Translated, it gives CASSDTTGYYEKLFF.

The chain uses TRBV7-9 and TRBJ2-7; no reliable D call. The CDR3 covers 14 residues. Deletions cut 8 bases from V and 2 bases from J, with 16 bases between. CDR1 and CDR2 from the germline V gene are SEHNR and FQNEAQ (reference sequence). This chain's CDR3 is CASGPRLEPYEQYF. CDR3 in DNA: TGTGCCAGCGGGCCGAGGCTTGAACCCTACGAGCAGTACTTC.

This clone was seen only once. V usage is TRBV6-1 and J usage is TRBJ2-5; D possibly corresponds to TRBD2 (6 bases). The CDR3 extends over 18 amino acids. CDR1 is MNHNS, CDR2 SASEGT, per germline. The V end was cut by 1 base, the J end by 3 bases, with 21 bases between. This CDR3 reads CASSEDPAGGSLEETQYF. The CDR3, as DNA: TGTGCCAGCAGTGAAGACCCTGCCGGGGGTAGTCTGGAAGAGACCCAGTACTTC.

The chain uses TRBV6-6 and TRBJ2-3; 7 nucleotides line up with TRBD1. The junction had 8 bases not matched to a gene; V was cut back by 5 bases and J by 3 bases. This CDR3 is built from 15 residues. Germline V lookup: CDR1 MNHNY, CDR2 SVGAGI (reference sequence). CDR3 sequence: CASSRTGTATDTQYF. The CDR3 nucleotides are TGTGCCAGCAGTCGAACCGGGACAGCTACAGATACGCAGTATTTT.

The chain carries TRBV19 and TRBJ1-6; D unresolved. The CDR3 loop spans 13 amino acids. Germline-derived CDR1 and CDR2 are LNHDA and SQIVND (reference sequence). Trimming stripped 2 bases from V and 5 bases from J, with 4 bases between. The CDR3, as DNA: TGTGCCAGTAGTATACAGAATAATTCACCCCTCCACTTT. It specifies CASSIQNNSPLHF.

CDR3 nucleotide sequence: TGTGCCAGCAGTTTATCTAGCGACAGGGTGAGCTCTGGGGCCAACGTCCTGACTTTC. Amino acids: CASSLSSDRVSSGANVLTF. This chain joins TRBV27 and TRBJ2-6; 7 positions agree with TRBD1. In germline, CDR1 is MNHEY, CDR2 SMNVEV (reference sequence). The CDR3 consists of 19 residues. With 0 bases clipped from V and 0 bases from J, the junction kept 8 bases outside the gene matches.

This chain uses TRBV4-3 with TRBJ1-1; no reliable D call. The CDR3 runs to 16 residues. The germline V and J ends were trimmed by 3 bases and 0 bases, with 14 bases remaining between them. Germline-derived CDR1 and CDR2 are LGHNA and YSLEER. The CDR3 DNA is TGCGCCAGCAGCCACGTTTACGAAAGTATGAACACTGAAGCTTTCTTT. This translates into CASSHVYESMNTEAFF.